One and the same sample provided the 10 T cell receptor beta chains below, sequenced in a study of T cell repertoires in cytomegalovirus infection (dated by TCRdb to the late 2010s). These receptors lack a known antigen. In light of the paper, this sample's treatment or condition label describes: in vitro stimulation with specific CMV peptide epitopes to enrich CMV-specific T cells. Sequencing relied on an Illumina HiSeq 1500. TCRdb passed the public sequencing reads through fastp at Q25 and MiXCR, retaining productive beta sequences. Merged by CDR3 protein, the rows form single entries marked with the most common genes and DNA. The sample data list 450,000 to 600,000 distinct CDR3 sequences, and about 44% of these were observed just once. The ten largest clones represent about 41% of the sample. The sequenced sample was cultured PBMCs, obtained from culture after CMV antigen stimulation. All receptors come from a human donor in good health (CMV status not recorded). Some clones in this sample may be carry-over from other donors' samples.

This CDR3 is CASGISNSPLHF. CDR3 nucleotides: TGTGCCAGCGGCATAAGCAATTCACCCCTCCACTTT. V and J are TRBV7-9 and TRBJ1-6; D is ambiguous. V lost 8 bases and J lost 7, with 9 bases in between. Germline assignment: CDR1 SEHNR and CDR2 FQNEAQ (reference sequence). CDR3 length: 12 amino acids.

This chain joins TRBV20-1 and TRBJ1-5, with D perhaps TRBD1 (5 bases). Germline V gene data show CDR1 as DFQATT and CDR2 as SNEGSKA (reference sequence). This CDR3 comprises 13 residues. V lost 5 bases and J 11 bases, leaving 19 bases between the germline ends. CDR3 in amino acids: CSADSKGGLAQHF. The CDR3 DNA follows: TGCAGTGCTGACAGCAAGGGAGGATTAGCCCAGCATTTT.

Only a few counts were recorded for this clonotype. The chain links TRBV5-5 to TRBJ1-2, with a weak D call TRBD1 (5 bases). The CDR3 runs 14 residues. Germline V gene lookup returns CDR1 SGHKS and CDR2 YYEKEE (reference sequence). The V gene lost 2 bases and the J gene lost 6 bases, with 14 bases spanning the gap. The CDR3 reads CASSLDRPSDGYTF. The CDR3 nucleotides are TGTGCCAGCAGCTTAGACAGACCCAGCGATGGCTACACCTTC.

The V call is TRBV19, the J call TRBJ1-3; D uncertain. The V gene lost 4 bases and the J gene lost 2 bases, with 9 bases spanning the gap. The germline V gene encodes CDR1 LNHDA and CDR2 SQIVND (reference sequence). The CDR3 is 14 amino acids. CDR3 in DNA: TGTGCCAGTAGTAAAGGGCTTACTGGAAACACCATATATTTT. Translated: CASSKGLTGNTIYF.

The CDR3, as DNA: TGTGCCAGCAGTTTCACGGGGGGGGAAGCTTTCTTT. Translation gives CASSFTGGEAFF. This sequence joins TRBV27 and TRBJ1-1; D might be TRBD1 (5 bases). V was shortened by 3 bases and J by 8 bases, with 10 bases between the two germline ends. The CDR3 loop spans 12 amino acids. Germline V CDR1 and CDR2: MNHEY, SMNVEV (reference sequence).

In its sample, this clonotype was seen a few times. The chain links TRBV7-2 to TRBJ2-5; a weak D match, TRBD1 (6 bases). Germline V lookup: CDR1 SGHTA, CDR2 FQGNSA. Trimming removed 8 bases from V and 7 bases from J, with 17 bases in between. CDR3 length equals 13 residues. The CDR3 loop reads CASGPGTRGTQYF. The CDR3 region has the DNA TGTGCCAGCGGACCCGGGACCAGGGGGACCCAGTACTTC.

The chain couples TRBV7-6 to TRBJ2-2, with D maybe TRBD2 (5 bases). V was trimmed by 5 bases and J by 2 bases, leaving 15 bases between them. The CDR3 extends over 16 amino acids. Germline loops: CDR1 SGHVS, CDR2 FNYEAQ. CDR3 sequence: CASSLTTGVNTGELFF. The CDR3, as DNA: TGTGCCAGCAGCCTAACAACCGGGGTCAACACCGGGGAGCTGTTTTTT.

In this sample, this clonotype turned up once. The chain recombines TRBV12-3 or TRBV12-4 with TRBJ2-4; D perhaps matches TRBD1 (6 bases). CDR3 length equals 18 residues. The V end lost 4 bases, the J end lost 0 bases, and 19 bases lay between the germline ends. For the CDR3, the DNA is TGTGCCAGCAGTTCTTACAGGGAATCTAAACTAGCCAAAAACATTCAGTACTTC. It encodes CASSSYRESKLAKNIQYF.

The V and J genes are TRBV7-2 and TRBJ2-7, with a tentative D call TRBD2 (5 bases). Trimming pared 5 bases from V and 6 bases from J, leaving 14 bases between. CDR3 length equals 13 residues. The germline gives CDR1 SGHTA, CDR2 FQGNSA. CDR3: CASSPGVRGEQYF. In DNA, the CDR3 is TGTGCCAGCAGCCCGGGTGTCCGGGGCGAGCAGTACTTC.

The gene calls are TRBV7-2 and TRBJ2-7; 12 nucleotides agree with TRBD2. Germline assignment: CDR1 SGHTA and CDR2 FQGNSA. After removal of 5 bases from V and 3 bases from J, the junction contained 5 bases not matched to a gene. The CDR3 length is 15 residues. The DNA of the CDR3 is TGTGCCAGCAGCAAGCTAGCGGGAGGGTTCTACGAGCAGTACTTC. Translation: CASSKLAGGFYEQYF.